This T cell receptor beta chain came from a study of blood T cell repertoires in COVID-19. The V gene end was trimmed by 4 bases and the J gene end by 3 bases; junction bases not matched to a gene: 5. CDR1 is MGHRA, CDR2 YSYEKL, per germline. The CDR3 length is 15 residues. Methods used by the authors: Amplification of reference gene primers was used by the study to estimate nucleated cell counts. The table came from immunoSEQ multiplex PCR; TCRdb's copy has only in-frame clones and leaves some out. Clone size and the V and J calls come from that table; the DNA yielded D and trimming. The sample carries about 89,000 clones, 80% recorded once.

This receptor was obtained from a woman of 80 years or more with acute or convalescent COVID-19. Material: peripheral blood. This chain uses TRBV4-1 with TRBJ2-1; TRBD1 matches 8 bases. The CDR3 is CASSRRTGSYNEQFF. The CDR3 bases are TGCGCCAGCAGCCGCCGGACAGGGAGCTACAATGAGCAGTTCTTC.